The present entry profiles one T cell receptor beta chain with its context. Source study methods: Reference gene primers were amplified, and this amplification served to estimate nucleated cell counts. Profiling relied on immunoSEQ multiplex PCR, and the TCRdb table lists in-frame clones only, not all of them. V, J and clone size derive from that table, while D and trimming were established from the DNA sequence. The sample lists about 380,000 clones, 70% to 85% seen once, with over 0.95% in the top ten. This sample is drawn from a study of blood T cell repertoires in COVID-19. Study context: Samples taken during acute and convalescent COVID-19 were collected in the United States, Italy and Spain.

Trimming stripped 5 bases from V and 7 bases from J, with 11 bases between. The CDR3 length is 12 residues. V usage is TRBV12-3 or TRBV12-4 and J usage is TRBJ1-1, with D hard to call. Sequencing used peripheral blood. The clonotype was recovered from a human donor with acute or convalescent COVID-19. The donor label of this sample is uncertain. In nucleotides, the CDR3 is TGTGCCAGCAGTAGGTGGAGTTTTGAAGCTTTCTTT. Its protein is CASSRWSFEAFF.